This T cell receptor beta chain originates from a study of T cell responses to AZD1222 COVID-19 vaccine. The CDR3 consists of 13 residues. Germline CDR1 reads MDHEN; CDR2 reads SYDVKM. V gave up 2 bases and J gave up 4 bases, with 6 bases separating them. Here immunoSEQ multiplex PCR was the method, and the copy in TCRdb shows in-frame clones only, minus some. This table has more than 50,000 clones, over 85% appearing once. Notes on the study in general: Clonal diversity was possibly underestimated; the donors were predominantly white British and more often female. Seropositive AZD1222 recipients at baseline numbered only five or six. At 160-218 and 743-854, vaccine-associated CD4 TCRs were dominant, and they spanned spike. A reported finding is that nearly half of spike-specific TCRs target unmutated variant regions.

Concerning this clone itself: Its specificity is not known. Other DNA sequences in the sample encode the same CDR3.

This sample comprised peripheral blood, obtained on day 0 of AZD1222 vaccination. The origin of this receptor is an adult in good health. The V call is TRBV28, the J call TRBJ1-5; D not certain. The CDR3 DNA is TGTGCCAGCAGTTTAGACGGGAATCAGCCCCAGCATTTT. This codes for CASSLDGNQPQHF.